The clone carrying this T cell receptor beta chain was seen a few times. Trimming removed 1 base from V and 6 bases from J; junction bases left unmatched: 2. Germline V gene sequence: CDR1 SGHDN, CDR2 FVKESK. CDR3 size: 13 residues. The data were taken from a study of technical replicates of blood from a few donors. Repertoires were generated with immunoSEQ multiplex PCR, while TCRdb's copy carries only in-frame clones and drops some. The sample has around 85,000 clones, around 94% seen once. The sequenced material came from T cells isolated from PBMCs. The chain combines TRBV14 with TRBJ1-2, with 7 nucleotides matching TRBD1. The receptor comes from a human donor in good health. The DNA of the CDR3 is TGTGCCAGCAGCCAAGTTGGGACAGATGGCTACACCTTC. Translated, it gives CASSQVGTDGYTF.